Below, 30 T cell receptor beta chains from the same sample are listed, as sequenced in a study of T cells after yellow fever vaccination. TCRdb passed the 5' RACE reads through MiXCR, listing each CDR3 protein once. The data hold around 30,000 distinct CDR3 sequences, with over 4.5% observed a single time. The specimen was CD8+ T cells sorted from PBMCs, collected 10 days after the yellow fever booster vaccination. The receptor set was obtained from a man younger than 40 who received the YFV17D yellow fever vaccine.

This clonotype was recorded many times. The chain uses TRBV12-3 or TRBV12-4 and TRBJ2-1; D is unclear. The CDR3 has 15 amino acids. With 7 bases removed from V and 0 bases from J, the gap between germline ends came to 13 bases. CDR3 in amino acids: CASIYSASSYNEQFF. The CDR3 nucleotides read TGTGCCAGCATCTACAGCGCGAGCTCCTACAATGAGCAGTTCTTC.

This clonotype was counted at least ten times. J is TRBJ2-1 and V is TRBV18; the D is unclear. The V end lost 2 bases, the J end lost 0 bases, and 8 bases lay between the germline ends. The CDR3 sequence is 15 residues long. From germline, CDR1 is KGHSH and CDR2 LQKENI. The CDR3 loop is CASSPSASSYNEQFF. The CDR3 DNA is TGTGCCAGCTCACCATCGGCGAGCTCCTACAATGAGCAGTTCTTC.

The table lists this clonotype with many counts. The genes are TRBV27 and TRBJ2-6; 9 nucleotides line up with TRBD1. Germline CDR1 is MNHEY and CDR2 is SMNVEV (reference sequence). V lost 8 bases to trimming and J lost 3 bases; unmatched junction nucleotides: 8. The length of the CDR3 is 16 residues. The chain's CDR3 is CASSGQGLGGANVLTF. The CDR3 DNA sequence: TGTGCCAGCTCGGGACAGGGTTTAGGTGGGGCCAACGTCCTGACTTTC.

This clonotype is classed as medium-sized. This chain joins TRBV19 and TRBJ2-2; TRBD1 aligns across 7 bases. V shed 8 bases and J 4 bases; nucleotides not matched to a gene: 7. Per germline, CDR1 LNHDA and CDR2 SQIVND (reference sequence). The CDR3 runs 14 residues. The chain's CDR3 is CASRPGQSTGELFF. CDR3 nucleotides: TGTGCCAGTCGGCCGGGACAGAGCACCGGGGAGCTGTTTTTT.

The chain uses TRBV12-3 or TRBV12-4 and TRBJ2-5, with TRBD2 identical over 7 bases. Trimming removed 4 bases from V and 0 bases from J; junction bases left unmatched: 5. The CDR3 has 15 residues. The CDR3 region has the DNA TGTGCCAGCAGTTCGTCTAGCGGACACCAAGAGACCCAGTACTTC. Translating gives CASSSSSGHQETQYF.

This clonotype has a count of ten or more. J is TRBJ2-1 and V is TRBV6-1; possible D gene TRBD2, 5 bases. Germline loops: CDR1 MNHNS, CDR2 SASEGT. The CDR3 runs 15 residues. The V gene lost 1 base and the J gene lost 11 bases, with 18 bases spanning the gap. The CDR3 loop is CASSEVASPAMKQFF. In nucleotides, the CDR3 is TGTGCCAGCAGTGAAGTGGCTAGCCCGGCAATGAAGCAGTTCTTC.

This clonotype came up many times. The rearrangement joins TRBV6-1 to TRBJ2-3; D tentatively fits TRBD1 or TRBD2 (5 bases each). In germline, CDR1 is MNHNS, CDR2 SASEGT. The CDR3 loop spans 15 amino acids. V was cut by 8 bases and J by 0 bases, with 15 bases left in between. The CDR3: CASGAGDRSTDTQYF. For the CDR3, the DNA is TGTGCCAGCGGCGCCGGGGACCGTAGCACAGATACGCAGTATTTT.

This clonotype was seen repeatedly, ten times or more. The chain combines TRBV20-1 with TRBJ1-1, with 11 bases fitting TRBD1. The J segment lost 4 bases and the V segment lost 3 bases, leaving 4 bases of the junction unmatched. There are 14 residues in the CDR3. Germline lookup yields CDR1 DFQATT and CDR2 SNEGSKA (reference sequence). The CDR3 reads CSASRGQGVTEAFF. DNA for the CDR3: TGCAGTGCTAGTCGGGGACAGGGGGTCACTGAAGCTTTCTTT.

This clonotype was observed many times. The CDR3 loop reads CASSYPTRTGGDNEQFF. The CDR3 bases are TGTGCCAGCAGTTACCCAACCCGGACTGGGGGGGACAATGAGCAGTTCTTC. This chain connects TRBV6-5 to TRBJ2-1; 7 bases match TRBD2. Germline V gene data show CDR1 as MNHEY and CDR2 as SVGAGI. V lost 2 bases, J lost 5 bases, and 12 bases stayed unmatched. The CDR3 loop spans 17 amino acids.

This clonotype qualifies as medium-sized (0.01 to 0.1%). The chain is built from TRBV15 and TRBJ2-6; no clear D gene. The length of the CDR3 is 18 residues. Germline V gives CDR1 LNHNV, CDR2 YYDKDF (reference sequence). Between the trimmed V and J ends, which lost 0 bases and 0 bases, there was a span of 12 bases. CDR3 protein: CATSRDQEGSSGANVLTF. Written as DNA, the CDR3 is TGTGCCACCAGCAGAGATCAAGAAGGTAGCTCTGGGGCCAACGTCCTGACTTTC. The full variable domain, completed using reference TRBV15 and TRBJ2-6, is DAMVIQNPRYQVTQFGKPVTLSCSQTLNHNVMYWYQQKSSQAPKLLFHYYDKDFNNEADTPDNFQSRRPNTSFCFLDIRSPGLGDTAMYLCATSRDQEGSSGANVLTFGAGSRLTVL.

There are many counts of this clonotype. The V and J genes are TRBV27 and TRBJ2-1; 7 positions match TRBD2. The junction had 8 bases not matched to a gene; V was cut back by 5 bases and J by 4 bases. CDR3 length: 15 amino acids. Per germline, CDR1 MNHEY and CDR2 SMNVEV (reference sequence). DNA for the CDR3: TGTGCCAGCAGTATCTACGGCGGGAGTTACAATGAGCAGTTCTTC. The encoded protein is CASSIYGGSYNEQFF.

This clonotype came up many times. This rearrangement joins TRBV6-5 to TRBJ2-1, with D maybe TRBD1 (5 bases). V gave up 0 bases and J gave up 3 bases, with 15 bases separating them. Germline V lookup: CDR1 MNHEY, CDR2 SVGAGI. This CDR3 spans 17 amino acids. CDR3: CASSYSMLSDNYNEQFF. CDR3 in DNA: TGTGCCAGCAGTTACTCGATGCTTTCGGACAACTACAATGAGCAGTTCTTC.

In regard to this clonotype: A much larger clonotype is one base distant, so this may be a read error. V usage is TRBV5-6 and J usage is TRBJ2-7; D is possibly TRBD1 (6 bases). V lost 3 bases, J lost 3 bases, and 10 bases lay in between. Germline V CDR1 and CDR2: SGHDT, YYEEEE. The CDR3 is made up of 13 amino acids. The CDR3 nucleotides are TGTGCCAGCAGCTCCGGACAGAGCTACGAGCAGTACTTC. Protein product: CASSSGQSYEQYF. The full variable domain, its missing parts supplied by reference TRBV5-6 and TRBJ2-7, is DAGVTQSPTHLIKTRGQQVTLRCSPKSGHDTVSWYQQALGQGPQFIFQYYEEEERQRGNFPDRFSGHQFPNYSSELNVNALLLGDSALYLCASSSGQSYEQYFGPGTRLTVT.

This clonotype was recorded at least ten times. V gene TRBV5-1 combines with J gene TRBJ2-2, with 9 bases lining up with TRBD1. The CDR3 spans 17 residues. With V trimmed by 0 bases and J by 3 bases, 6 bases remained unmatched. Germline CDR1 SGHRS, CDR2 YFSETQ. In DNA, the CDR3 is TGCGCCAGCAGCTTGGTGGGGACAGGGTTCGACACCGGGGAGCTGTTTTTT. Translation: CASSLVGTGFDTGELFF.

This clonotype came up many times. This chain uses TRBV6-8 with TRBJ2-7; D is unresolved. Trimming removed 8 bases from V and 6 bases from J, with 14 bases in between. Germline loops: CDR1 MNHGY, CDR2 SAAAGT. The CDR3 consists of 12 residues. DNA for the CDR3: TGTGCCAGCGGCAATCCCCTGGGCGAGCAGTACTTC. It encodes CASGNPLGEQYF.

At least ten counts were recorded for this clonotype. The chain carries TRBV20-1 and TRBJ2-3, with D uncertain. This CDR3 is built from 14 residues. The germline V and J ends were trimmed by 3 bases and 4 bases, with 14 bases remaining between them. The germline gives CDR1 DFQATT, CDR2 SNEGSKA (reference sequence). In DNA form, the CDR3 reads TGCAGTGCTAGTAGTTGGCAGAACCCAGATACGCAGTATTTT. Translating gives CSASSWQNPDTQYF.

In the case of this clonotype: A much larger clone lies one base from this, so it may be a read error. The rearrangement joins TRBV19 to TRBJ2-1; TRBD2 matches at 9 bases. CDR3 length equals 14 residues. J was trimmed by 11 bases and V by 6 bases; bases with no gene match: 11. Germline CDR1 is LNHDA and CDR2 is SQIVND (reference sequence). In DNA, the CDR3 is TGTGCCAGTAGATATCTAGCGGGGAAGGGGAAGCAGTTCTTC. Amino acids: CASRYLAGKGKQFF.

In its sample, this clonotype was seen many times. This chain uses TRBV29-1 with TRBJ2-5, with D tentatively TRBD2 (5 bases). Trimming stripped 3 bases from V and 5 bases from J, with 16 bases between. CDR1 and CDR2 (germline): SQVTM, ANQGSEA. The CDR3 has 14 residues. The CDR3 bases are TGCAGCGTTGACCAAGACTACCGCCCTGAGACCCAGTACTTC. It codes for CSVDQDYRPETQYF.

This clonotype was found many times. This CDR3 is CASSFPRQGGAETQYF. Here the CDR3 DNA reads TGTGCCAGCAGTTTCCCTCGACAGGGAGGAGCGGAGACCCAGTACTTC. The chain joins TRBV28 to TRBJ2-5; the D gene is possibly TRBD1 (7 bases). CDR3 length: 16 residues. Trimming cost V 3 bases and J 5 bases, with 19 bases left between them. Germline V CDR1 and CDR2: MDHEN, SYDVKM.

This clonotype was seen repeatedly, ten times or more. V usage is TRBV5-1 and J usage is TRBJ2-2, with D possibly being TRBD1 (6 bases). The V and J ends lost 0 bases and 0 bases respectively, with 12 bases between them. Germline V gives CDR1 SGHRS, CDR2 YFSETQ. There are 17 residues in the CDR3. The chain's CDR3 is CASSLALTGTNTGELFF. The DNA of the CDR3 is TGCGCCAGCAGCTTGGCCCTGACAGGAACGAACACCGGGGAGCTGTTTTTT.

At least ten counts were recorded for this clonotype. The chain has TRBV4-3 and TRBJ2-3, with TRBD2 matching 8 bases. The V gene end was trimmed by 2 bases and the J gene end by 5 bases; junction bases not matched to a gene: 6. The germline V gene has CDR1 LGHNA and CDR2 YSLEER. The CDR3 is made up of 15 amino acids. This chain's CDR3 is CASSQRELAGDTQYF. The CDR3 DNA sequence: TGCGCCAGCAGCCAAAGAGAGCTAGCGGGAGATACGCAGTATTTT.

This clonotype was recorded at least ten times. CDR3 amino acids: CASSRAGPKETQYF. CDR3 DNA: TGTGCCAGCAGTCGAGCGGGACCAAAAGAGACCCAGTACTTC. The chain couples TRBV5-4 to TRBJ2-5; 7 bases fit TRBD2. This CDR3 spans 14 amino acids. Trimming cost V 5 bases and J 3 bases; bases outside gene matches: 7. The germline V gene encodes CDR1 SGHNT and CDR2 YYREEE (reference sequence).

In this sample, this clonotype turned up many times. This chain uses TRBV27 with TRBJ2-3; D gene ambiguous. CDR3 length: 14 amino acids. CDR1 is MNHEY, CDR2 SMNVEV, per germline (reference sequence). Trimming removed 3 bases at V and 4 bases at J, with 11 bases between. CDR3 protein: CASSLMDGADTQYF. The CDR3 coding sequence is TGTGCCAGCAGTTTGATGGATGGCGCAGATACGCAGTATTTT.

This clonotype was observed many times. The CDR3 protein is CAWSGNRGHYEQYF. CDR3 DNA: TGTGCCTGGAGCGGAAACCGGGGACACTACGAGCAGTACTTC. V gene TRBV30 combines with J gene TRBJ2-7; D is perhaps TRBD1 (6 bases). The CDR3 has 14 residues. Trimming shortened V by 3 bases and J by 3 bases, and 15 bases separated the two germline ends. Germline V gene data show CDR1 as GTSNPN and CDR2 as SVGIG (reference sequence).

The genes are TRBV7-2 and TRBJ2-1; 10 bases are shared with TRBD1. Germline assignment: CDR1 SGHTA and CDR2 FQGNSA. The CDR3 extends over 15 amino acids. V was pared by 3 bases and J by 2 bases, with 1 base of the junction left unmatched. CDR3: CASSFGTGAYNEQFF. The CDR3 DNA reads as TGTGCCAGCAGCTTTGGGACAGGGGCCTACAATGAGCAGTTCTTC.

This clonotype came up many times. The chain uses TRBV15 and TRBJ1-5; perhaps TRBD1 as D (6 bases). This CDR3 is 13 amino acids long. V was trimmed by 4 bases and J by 4 bases, leaving 8 bases between them. The germline CDR1 and CDR2 sequences are LNHNV and YYDKDF (reference sequence). The CDR3 region is CATSNQGNQPQHF. As DNA, the CDR3 is TGTGCCACCAGCAATCAGGGGAATCAGCCCCAGCATTTT.

This clonotype appeared many times. The rearrangement joins TRBV6-5 to TRBJ2-7, with a tentative D call TRBD1 (6 bases). V lost 10 bases to trimming and J lost 3 bases, with 16 bases between them. The CDR3 has 13 residues. The germline gives CDR1 MNHEY, CDR2 SVGAGI. Here the CDR3 DNA reads TGTGCCACGCTTTCGGAAGGGGGCTACGAGCAGTACTTC. It yields the protein CATLSEGGYEQYF.

This clonotype was counted at least ten times. This CDR3 is CASSHGRGQETQYF. The CDR3, as DNA: TGTGCCAGCAGCCACGGTCGGGGGCAAGAGACCCAGTACTTC. The V and J genes are TRBV7-8 and TRBJ2-5, with a tentative D call TRBD2 (6 bases). CDR3 size: 14 residues. CDR1 and CDR2 from the germline V gene are SGHVS and FQNEAQ. The V end lost 5 bases, the J end lost 2 bases, and 12 bases lay between the germline ends.

This clonotype has at least ten counts. The chain uses TRBV7-9 and TRBJ2-7; 13 bases fit TRBD2. From germline, CDR1 is SEHNR and CDR2 FQNEAQ (reference sequence). V gave up 3 bases and J gave up 5 bases; unmatched junction bases: 13. The CDR3 is made up of 18 amino acids. The CDR3, as DNA: TGTGCCAGCAGCTTCAAACGACCGGGACTAGCGGGAAGCGACGAGCAGTACTTC. Translating it yields CASSFKRPGLAGSDEQYF.

This clonotype was seen repeatedly, ten times or more. The chain uses TRBV7-9 and TRBJ1-1; 10 positions match TRBD1. The germline V gene has CDR1 SEHNR and CDR2 FQNEAQ (reference sequence). V shed 2 bases, J shed 11 bases, and the junction held 8 bases outside the gene matches. The CDR3 is 14 residues long. The CDR3 sequence is CASSLSRDRGYAFF. The CDR3, as DNA: TGTGCCAGCAGCTTATCCCGGGACAGGGGCTATGCTTTCTTT.